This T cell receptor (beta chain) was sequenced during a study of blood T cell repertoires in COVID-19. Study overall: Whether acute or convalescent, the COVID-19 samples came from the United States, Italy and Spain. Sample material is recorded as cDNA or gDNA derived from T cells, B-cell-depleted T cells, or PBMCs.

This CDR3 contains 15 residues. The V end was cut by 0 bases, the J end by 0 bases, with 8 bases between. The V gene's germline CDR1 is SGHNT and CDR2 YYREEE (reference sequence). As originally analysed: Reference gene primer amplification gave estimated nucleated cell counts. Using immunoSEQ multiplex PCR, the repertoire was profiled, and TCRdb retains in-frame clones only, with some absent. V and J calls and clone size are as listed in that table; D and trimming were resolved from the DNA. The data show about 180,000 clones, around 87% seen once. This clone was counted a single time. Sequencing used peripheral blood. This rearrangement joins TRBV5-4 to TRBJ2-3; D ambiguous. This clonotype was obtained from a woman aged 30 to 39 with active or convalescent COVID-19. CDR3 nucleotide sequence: TGTGCCAGCAGCTTGGACTTTACTAGCACAGATACGCAGTATTTT. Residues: CASSLDFTSTDTQYF.